Below, one T cell receptor beta chain is given with its context. This sample stems from a study of blood T cell repertoires in COVID-19. Study-wide context: The United States, Italy and Spain were the sources of the acute and convalescent COVID-19 samples. The cDNA or gDNA used as material had been derived from T cells, B-cell-depleted T cells, or PBMCs.

Authors' processing steps: Researchers report that nucleated cell counts were estimated from reference gene primer amplification. Only in-frame clones appear in the TCRdb table, and some are missing; sequencing was by immunoSEQ multiplex PCR. V and J calls and clone size follow that table, whereas D and trimming were derived from the DNA. The sample has 60,000 to 85,000 clones, about four fifths seen once. The sample comprised peripheral blood. The TCR was taken from a woman in her sixties or seventies with acute or convalescent COVID-19.

The CDR3 sequence: CASSIADYGYTF. CDR3 sequence (DNA): TGTGCCAGTAGTATCGCGGACTATGGCTACACCTTC. The chain uses TRBV19 and TRBJ1-2, with no clear D. The germline gives CDR1 LNHDA, CDR2 SQIVND (reference sequence). The CDR3 runs 12 residues. Trimming removed 3 bases at V and 3 bases at J, with 5 bases between.